Detailed here is one TCR beta chain. Its specificity is not known. The ends lost 5 bases at V and 3 bases at J; junction bases unmatched: 8. The CDR3 runs to 15 residues. Per the germline V gene, CDR1 is SGHAT and CDR2 is FQDESV (reference sequence). Libraries were prepared by immunoSEQ multiplex PCR; TCRdb keeps only in-frame clonotypes and omits some of them. This table has 200,000 to 250,000 clones, around four fifths appearing once. This sample was included in a study of cytomegalovirus exposure and HLA in healthy donors. Whole-study findings and limits: Researchers catalogued 164 TCR beta chains as cytomegalovirus-associated.

Separation from the approximately 690-subject first cohort characterized the approximately 120-subject validation cohort, to which the donors belonged. The chain has TRBV11-1 and TRBJ2-7, with 9 bases that match TRBD1. This sequence originates from a woman younger than 30 in good health and CMV-seronegative. Material: PBMCs. The CDR3 protein is CASSMVTGGNYEQYF. For the CDR3, the DNA is TGTGCCAGCAGCATGGTGACAGGGGGAAACTACGAGCAGTACTTC.